This is a list of T cell receptor beta chains from one sample in a study of blood T cell repertoires in COVID-19. Generated by immunoSEQ multiplex PCR, the TCRdb table keeps only in-frame clones and is missing some. The table lists approximately 290,000 clones, 90% of them singletons, with roughly 1.1% in the top ten. Sequencing was performed on PBMCs or T cells enriched from blood (not recorded which). These receptors were collected from a young woman who had recovered from COVID-19. CDR3s include the opening cysteine and the closing phenylalanine or tryptophan. The D gene is left open where the match is weak. Rows give clone size only sometimes, using once, few, many, or a class for an expanded clone.

d_call clone_size j_call v_call cdr3_aa cdr3_nt
NA NA TRBJ1-5 TRBV7-6 CASSLGADSNQPQHF TGTGCCAGCAGCCTTGGGGCAGATAGCAATCAGCCCCAGCATTTT
NA NA TRBJ2-7 TRBV25-1 CASRPTGLYEQYF TGTGCCAGCAGACCTACAGGGCTCTACGAGCAGTACTTC
TRBD2 NA TRBJ2-1 TRBV6-2/TRBV6-3 CASSYRGLARYNEQFF TGTGCCAGCAGTTACCGAGGACTAGCGAGATACAATGAGCAGTTCTTC
TRBD1 NA TRBJ1-2 TRBV5-1 CASSRTGDYGYTF TGCGCCAGCAGCAGGACAGGGGACTATGGCTACACCTTC
NA NA TRBJ1-3 TRBV7-2 CASSLVAVSGGNTIYF TGTGCCAGCAGCTTAGTCGCGGTTTCTGGTGGAAACACCATATATTTT
TRBD2 NA TRBJ2-1 TRBV9 CASGLAGNNEQFF TGTGCCAGCGGACTAGCGGGAAACAATGAGCAGTTCTTC
NA NA TRBJ2-7 TRBV27 CASSLSASHNYEQYF TGTGCCAGCAGTTTATCTGCAAGCCATAACTACGAGCAGTACTTC
NA NA TRBJ1-6 TRBV2 CASREDSSGHSPLHF TGTGCCAGCAGGGAGGACAGCTCAGGTCATTCACCCCTCCACTTT
NA NA TRBJ2-1 TRBV7-2 CASSFGLLLSDVAGNEQFF TGTGCCAGCAGCTTCGGACTGCTCCTCTCGGACGTTGCGGGGAATGAGCAGTTCTTC
NA once TRBJ2-5 TRBV7-3 CASSSYSAETQYF TGTGCCAGCAGCTCCTATTCCGCCGAGACCCAGTACTTC
NA once TRBJ2-3 TRBV7-2 CASSLSLAEGVDTQYF TGTGCCAGCAGCTTAAGCCTAGCGGAGGGGGTGGATACGCAGTATTTT
TRBD2 NA TRBJ2-1 TRBV7-2 CASSLELLAGSNEQFF TGTGCCAGCAGCTTAGAACTCCTAGCGGGTAGTAATGAGCAGTTCTTC
TRBD2 NA TRBJ2-1 TRBV11-3 CASSSKAGGGYNEQFF TGTGCCAGCAGCTCAAAAGCGGGAGGAGGATACAATGAGCAGTTCTTC
NA NA TRBJ1-1 TRBV6-4 CASSNRENTEAFF TGTGCCAGCAGTAACAGAGAGAACACTGAAGCTTTCTTT
NA NA TRBJ1-6 TRBV30 CAWSVGSSREKYSPLHF TGTGCCTGGAGTGTAGGGTCGTCCAGGGAAAAATATTCACCCCTCCACTTT
TRBD2 NA TRBJ2-1 TRBV5-1 CASSPPSGYNEQFF TGCGCCAGCAGCCCCCCTAGCGGCTACAATGAGCAGTTCTTC
TRBD2 NA TRBJ2-7 TRBV6-5 CASSRDYGSSYEQYF TGTGCCAGCAGTCGGGACTACGGAAGCTCCTACGAGCAGTACTTC
NA once TRBJ2-7 TRBV30 CAWSPQLQGLNHQRGFYEQYF TGTGCCTGGAGCCCTCAACTCCAGGGTCTGAACCACCAACGGGGGTTCTACGAGCAGTACTTC
NA NA TRBJ2-3 TRBV5-4 CASSLVSGTDTQYF TGTGCCAGCAGCTTGGTAAGCGGCACAGATACGCAGTATTTT
TRBD1 NA TRBJ2-7 TRBV29-1 CSVPGQGGTYEQYF TGCAGCGTTCCAGGACAGGGTGGGACCTACGAGCAGTACTTC
TRBD2 NA TRBJ2-3 TRBV24-1 CATSPPKREGLRDTQYF TGTGCCACCAGCCCCCCCAAGCGGGAGGGCCTCAGAGATACGCAGTATTTT